Included here is one T cell receptor beta chain sequence, with context. In the source study's methods: Cell counts per sample came from amplifying reference gene primers. Method: immunoSEQ multiplex PCR; TCRdb's copy keeps in-frame clones and lacks some. The DNA gave D and trimming, while V, J and clone size come from that table. Of tens of thousands of clones in the sample, about four fifths are singletons; the top ten hold 21%. The data stem from a study of blood T cell repertoires in COVID-19. In the study overall: The United States, Italy and Spain provided the acute and convalescent COVID-19 samples. Sources were T cells, B-cell-depleted T cells, or PBMCs; the material itself was cDNA or gDNA.

Trimming stripped 5 bases from V and 5 bases from J, with 8 bases between. The germline gives CDR1 DFQATT, CDR2 SNEGSKA (reference sequence). CDR3 length: 11 residues. The V and J genes are TRBV20-1 and TRBJ2-3; no clear D gene. Sequenced: peripheral blood. This sequence was found in a human donor in a cohort sampled during active COVID-19. The CDR3 is CSAYIGDTQYF. The CDR3 nucleotides are TGCAGTGCTTATATCGGAGATACGCAGTATTTT.